The 7 T cell receptor beta chains below all came from one sample that was sequenced in a study of OX40 agonist ivuxolimab in advanced cancers. The data were produced by immunoSEQ multiplex PCR, yet TCRdb's version contains in-frame clones alone and is incomplete. The sample has some 74,000 clones, around 86% seen once. The starting material was CD4+ or CD8+ T cells sorted from blood, obtained in a trial of the OX40 agonist ivuxolimab. These receptors originate from an adult with an advanced solid tumor such as melanoma, head and neck, liver or kidney cancer.

This chain uses TRBV21-1 with TRBJ1-2. TRBV21-1 is annotated as a pseudogene. CDR3 length equals 11 residues. CDR3 sequence reads: CASSNNCGYTF. The CDR3 DNA is TGTGCCAGCAGCAATAACTGTGGCTACACCTTC.

The chain combines TRBV30 with TRBJ1-5, with 10 nucleotides matching TRBD1. V was pared by 2 bases and J by 3 bases, with 7 bases of the junction left unmatched. Germline V gives CDR1 GTSNPN, CDR2 SVGIG (reference sequence). This CDR3 is 16 amino acids long. The CDR3 DNA reads TGTGCCTGGAGTAGACAGGGGGCATTCTTCAATCAGCCCCAGCATTTT. This sequence encodes CAWSRQGAFFNQPQHF.

This clone was seen a few times. The V gene is TRBV2, the J gene TRBJ1-2; D remains ambiguous. Per germline, CDR1 SNHLY and CDR2 FYNNEI. The CDR3 length is 15 residues. V shed 6 bases and J shed 7 bases, with 21 bases lying between them. CDR3 coding DNA: TGTGCCAGCAGGAAATCCGGGCTGTTACTCTCTGGCTACACCTTC. This translates into CASRKSGLLLSGYTF.

This chain links TRBV9 with TRBJ2-5; weak D call: TRBD2 (6 bases). Trimming removed 2 bases at V and 2 bases at J, with 13 bases between. This CDR3 contains 15 residues. The germline CDR1 and CDR2 sequences are SGDLS and YYNGEE. As DNA, the CDR3 is TGTGCCAGCAGCGTCCGGGACGGGGGACAAGAGACCCAGTACTTC. Its translation is CASSVRDGGQETQYF.

The V call is TRBV7-6, the J call TRBJ2-2, with a tentative D call TRBD1 (5 bases). The germline CDR1 and CDR2 sequences are SGHVS and FNYEAQ. This CDR3 has 16 amino acids. Trimming removed 1 base at V and 5 bases at J, with 14 bases between. The CDR3, as DNA: TGTGCCAGCAGCTTAGAAACAGGCTTAGGGACCGGGGAGCTGTTTTTT. It is translated as CASSLETGLGTGELFF.

This chain uses TRBV13 with TRBJ1-2; unclear D gene. The CDR3 covers 13 residues. Trimming shortened V by 5 bases and J by 4 bases, and 11 bases separated the two germline ends. The germline V gene encodes CDR1 PRHDT and CDR2 FYEKMQ (reference sequence). The CDR3 loop reads CASSTSSFYGYTF. The CDR3 DNA is TGTGCCAGCAGCACCAGTTCCTTCTATGGCTACACCTTC.

The CDR3 DNA reads as TGCGCCAGCAGCCGACAGGGGCTGAACACCGGGGAGCTGTTTTTT. Its translation: CASSRQGLNTGELFF. The chain uses TRBV5-1 and TRBJ2-2; 8 nucleotides line up with TRBD1. CDR3 length: 15 residues. The V gene end was trimmed by 4 bases and the J gene end by 1 base; junction bases not matched to a gene: 3. The germline gives CDR1 SGHRS, CDR2 YFSETQ.